What follows is one T cell receptor (beta chain) and its context. What it binds is not known. V lost 3 bases and J 10 bases, leaving 10 bases between the germline ends. Germline V gene sequence: CDR1 SEHNR, CDR2 FQNEAQ (reference sequence). The length of the CDR3 is 12 residues. The repertoire was sequenced with immunoSEQ multiplex PCR; TCRdb's copy has only in-frame clones and lacks some. Found here are about 31,000 clones, around 76% of them singletons; the top ten hold almost 3.5%. These data belong to a study of CD4 T cells in relation to SARS-CoV-2 and coronaviruses. Overall study context: TCR beta CDR3s were sequenced after approximately ten-day antigen culture of PBMCs. Notes on the study in general: SARS-CoV-2-driven expansion was significantly weaker in crossreactive than monoreactive clones.

The V gene is TRBV7-9, the J gene TRBJ2-1; no reliable D call. The receptor comes from an adult with COVID-19. The sequenced sample consisted of memory CD4+ T cells from PBMCs, cultured in vitro. Here the CDR3 DNA reads TGTGCCAGCAGCTTCGGAGTCCTCGAGCAGTTCTTC. Translated: CASSFGVLEQFF.